Below are 9 T cell receptor beta chains sequenced from a single sample in a study of blood T cell repertoires in COVID-19. The method was immunoSEQ multiplex PCR; TCRdb's version includes in-frame clones alone and lacks a portion of them. The sample records some 190,000 clones, approximately 86% being singletons. Sequenced material: PBMCs or T cells enriched from blood (not recorded which). These TCRs come from a woman between 40 and 55 years old in a cohort exposed to, infected with or recovered from COVID-19 (not recorded which).

The rearrangement links TRBV19 to TRBJ1-4; no clear D gene. Germline lookup yields CDR1 LNHDA and CDR2 SQIVND (reference sequence). Trimming took off 2 bases at V and 13 bases at J, with 14 bases between the two ends. The CDR3 runs 13 residues. The CDR3 loop reads CASSIIGPEVLFF. The DNA of the CDR3 is TGTGCCAGTAGTATAATAGGGCCGGAGGTACTGTTTTTT.

The count of this clone is one. This chain joins TRBV7-9 and TRBJ2-7, with D perhaps matching TRBD1 (6 bases). V was pared by 5 bases and J by 6 bases, with 20 bases between. Germline V gives CDR1 SEHNR, CDR2 FQNEAQ (reference sequence). This CDR3 is 15 amino acids long. The CDR3 DNA sequence: TGTGCCAGCAGCAACGTTCGGCAGGGGATAATCGAGCAGTACTTC. It codes for CASSNVRQGIIEQYF.

J is TRBJ1-1 and V is TRBV10-1, with D possibly matching TRBD1 (6 bases). CDR3 length: 18 residues. Germline CDR1 is WNHNN and CDR2 is SYGVQD (reference sequence). V dropped 6 bases and J dropped 0 bases, with 23 bases sitting between them. The CDR3 DNA follows: TGCGCCAGCAGCTGGACAGCAGGTCCGACCCAAATGAACACTGAAGCTTTCTTT. It translates to CASSWTAGPTQMNTEAFF.

The J gene is TRBJ2-1, the V gene TRBV3-1 (or the pseudogene TRBV3-2), with 11 nucleotides matching TRBD2. With V trimmed by 4 bases and J by 5 bases, 4 bases remained unmatched. Germline V CDR1 and CDR2: LGHDT, YNNKEL (reference sequence). CDR3 length: 15 residues. The CDR3 sequence is CASSPSGRLNNEQFF. In DNA form, the CDR3 reads TGTGCCAGCAGCCCTAGCGGGAGGCTCAACAATGAGCAGTTCTTC.

The chain joins TRBV28 to TRBJ1-1, with a tentative D call TRBD1 (5 bases). The CDR3 is 13 residues long. V was trimmed by 6 bases and J by 1 base, leaving 9 bases between them. CDR1 and CDR2 from the germline V gene are MDHEN and SYDVKM. The CDR3 DNA is TGTGCCAGCAGAACTACAGGGAACACTGAAGCTTTCTTT. As protein: CASRTTGNTEAFF.

V usage is TRBV5-1 and J usage is TRBJ1-1, with 10 bases that match TRBD1. This CDR3 is built from 16 residues. CDR1 is SGHRS and CDR2 is YFSETQ in the germline V gene. The V gene end was trimmed by 4 bases and the J gene end by 1 base; junction bases not matched to a gene: 7. The CDR3 reads CASSHWDRGANTEAFF. The CDR3 region has the DNA TGCGCCAGCAGCCATTGGGACAGGGGAGCGAACACTGAAGCTTTCTTT. Full variable domain (remainder filled in from reference TRBV5-1 and TRBJ1-1): KAGVTQTPRYLIKTRGQQVTLSCSPISGHRSVSWYQQTPGQGLQFLFEYFSETQRNKGNFPGRFSGRQFSNSRSEMNVSTLELGDSALYLCASSHWDRGANTEAFFGQGTRLTVV.

The chain links TRBV3-1 (or the pseudogene TRBV3-2) to TRBJ1-2, with D tentatively TRBD1 (5 bases). The V end was cut by 0 bases, the J end by 4 bases, with 12 bases between. The CDR3 spans 15 residues. Germline V lookup: CDR1 LGHDT, CDR2 YNNKEL (reference sequence). The CDR3 region has the DNA TGTGCCAGCAGCCAAGAAGCCAGGGTAGGCTATGGCTACACCTTC. Protein product: CASSQEARVGYGYTF.

The chain has TRBV4-1 and TRBJ2-3; tentative D call: TRBD1 (5 bases). The CDR3 extends over 13 amino acids. V was cut by 9 bases and J by 2 bases, with 12 bases left in between. CDR1 and CDR2 from the germline V gene are MGHRA and YSYEKL. The CDR3 loop is CARWGRNTDTQYF. Here the CDR3 DNA reads TGCGCCAGGTGGGGCAGGAACACAGATACGCAGTATTTT.

Notes on this clone: At one end the junction does not follow the germline gene, possibly because of a read error. The chain recombines TRBV3-1 (or the pseudogene TRBV3-2) with TRBJ2-1; TRBD2 matches at 7 bases. Per germline, CDR1 LGHDT and CDR2 YNNKEL (reference sequence). The CDR3 runs to 15 residues. CDR3 nucleotide sequence: TGTGCCAGCAGCCAAGAAAGCGGGGTGTACACTGAGCAGTTCTTC. It specifies CASSQESGVYTEQFF.